This TCR beta chain was sequenced for a study of blood T cell repertoires in COVID-19. The ends lost 0 bases at V and 0 bases at J; junction bases unmatched: 2. The CDR3 is 16 amino acids. The germline gives CDR1 SGDLS, CDR2 YYNGEE. Method: immunoSEQ multiplex PCR; TCRdb's copy keeps in-frame clones and lacks some. The sample lists about 130,000 clones, around 89% seen once, with roughly 2.9% in the top ten. The origin of this receptor is a man aged 60 to 75 with active or convalescent COVID-19. This chain links TRBV9 with TRBJ2-5; 10 nucleotides line up with TRBD1. The sample taken for sequencing was peripheral blood. Here the CDR3 reads CASSVGGQGYQETQYF. CDR3 in DNA: TGTGCCAGCAGCGTAGGGGGACAGGGGTACCAAGAGACCCAGTACTTC.